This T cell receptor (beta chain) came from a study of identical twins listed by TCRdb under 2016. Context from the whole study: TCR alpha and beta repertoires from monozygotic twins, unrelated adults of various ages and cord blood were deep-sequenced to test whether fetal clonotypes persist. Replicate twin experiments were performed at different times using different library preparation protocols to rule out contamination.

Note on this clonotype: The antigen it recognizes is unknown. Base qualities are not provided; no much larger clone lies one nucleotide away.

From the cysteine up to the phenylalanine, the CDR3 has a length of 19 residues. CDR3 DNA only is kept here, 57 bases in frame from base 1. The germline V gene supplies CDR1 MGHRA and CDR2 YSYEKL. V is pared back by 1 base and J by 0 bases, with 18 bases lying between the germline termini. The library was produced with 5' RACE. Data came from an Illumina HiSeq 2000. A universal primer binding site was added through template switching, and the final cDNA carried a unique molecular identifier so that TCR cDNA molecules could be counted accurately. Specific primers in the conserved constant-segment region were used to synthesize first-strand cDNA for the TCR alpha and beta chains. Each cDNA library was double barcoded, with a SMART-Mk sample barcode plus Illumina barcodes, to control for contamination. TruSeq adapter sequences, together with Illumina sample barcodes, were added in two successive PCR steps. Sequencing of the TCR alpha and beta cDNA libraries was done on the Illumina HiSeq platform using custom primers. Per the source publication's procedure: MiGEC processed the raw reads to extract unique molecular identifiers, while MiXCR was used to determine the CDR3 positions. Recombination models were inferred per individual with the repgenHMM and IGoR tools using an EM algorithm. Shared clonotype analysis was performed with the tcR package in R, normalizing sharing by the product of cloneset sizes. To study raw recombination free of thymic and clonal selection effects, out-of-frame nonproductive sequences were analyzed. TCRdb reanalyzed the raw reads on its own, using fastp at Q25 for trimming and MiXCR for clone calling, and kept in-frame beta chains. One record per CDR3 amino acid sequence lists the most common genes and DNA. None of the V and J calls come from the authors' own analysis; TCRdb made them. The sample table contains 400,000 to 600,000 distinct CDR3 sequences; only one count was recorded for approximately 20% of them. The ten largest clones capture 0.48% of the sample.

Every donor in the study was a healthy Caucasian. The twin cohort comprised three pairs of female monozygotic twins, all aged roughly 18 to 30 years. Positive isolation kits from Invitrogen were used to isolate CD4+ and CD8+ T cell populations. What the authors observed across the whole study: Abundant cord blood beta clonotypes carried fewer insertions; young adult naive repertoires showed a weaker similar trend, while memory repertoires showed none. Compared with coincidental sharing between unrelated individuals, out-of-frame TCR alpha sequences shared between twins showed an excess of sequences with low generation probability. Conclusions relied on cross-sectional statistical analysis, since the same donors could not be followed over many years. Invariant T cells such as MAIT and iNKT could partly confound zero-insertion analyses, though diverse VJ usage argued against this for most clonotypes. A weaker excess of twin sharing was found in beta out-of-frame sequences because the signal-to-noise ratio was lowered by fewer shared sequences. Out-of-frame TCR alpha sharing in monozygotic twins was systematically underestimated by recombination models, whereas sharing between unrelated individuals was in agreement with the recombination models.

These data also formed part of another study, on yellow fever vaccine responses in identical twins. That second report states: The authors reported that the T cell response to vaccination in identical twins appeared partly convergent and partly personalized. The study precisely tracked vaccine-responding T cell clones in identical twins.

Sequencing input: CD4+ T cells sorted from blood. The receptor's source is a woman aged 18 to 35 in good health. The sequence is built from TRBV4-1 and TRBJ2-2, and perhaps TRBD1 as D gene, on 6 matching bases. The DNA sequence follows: TGCGCCAGCAGCCAAGTTGGGGGCAGGGTGAACGCGAACACCGGGGAGCTGTTTTTT. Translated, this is CASSQVGGRVNANTGELFF.